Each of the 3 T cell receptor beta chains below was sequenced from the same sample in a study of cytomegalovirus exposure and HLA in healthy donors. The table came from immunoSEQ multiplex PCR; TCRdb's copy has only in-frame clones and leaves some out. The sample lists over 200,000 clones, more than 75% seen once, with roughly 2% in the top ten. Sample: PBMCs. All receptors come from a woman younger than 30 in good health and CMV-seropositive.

DNA of the CDR3: TGTGCCAGCAGCTCACGGGGGGGCACAGATACGCAGTATTTT. Translating gives CASSSRGGTDTQYF. This chain connects TRBV7-9 to TRBJ2-3, with 7 bases identical to TRBD2. Germline V gives CDR1 SEHNR, CDR2 FQNEAQ (reference sequence). J was trimmed by 1 base and V by 4 bases; bases with no gene match: 2. The CDR3 is 14 residues long.

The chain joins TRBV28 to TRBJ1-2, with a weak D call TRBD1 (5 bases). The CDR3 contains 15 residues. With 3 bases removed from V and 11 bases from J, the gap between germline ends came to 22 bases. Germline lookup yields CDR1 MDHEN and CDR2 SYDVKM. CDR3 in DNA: TGTGCCAGCAGTTTTCCGGACAACCATCCCGGGGGTTACACCTTC. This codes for CASSFPDNHPGGYTF.

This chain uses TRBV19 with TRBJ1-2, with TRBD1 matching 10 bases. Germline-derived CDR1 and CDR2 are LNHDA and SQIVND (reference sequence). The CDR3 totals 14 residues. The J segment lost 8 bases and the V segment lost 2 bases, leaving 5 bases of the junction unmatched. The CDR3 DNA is TGTGCCAGTAGTATATTAGGACAGGGGGACGGCTACACCTTC. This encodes CASSILGQGDGYTF. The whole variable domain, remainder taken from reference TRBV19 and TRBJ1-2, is DGGITQSPKYLFRKEGQNVTLSCEQNLNHDAMYWYRQDPGQGLRLIYYSQIVNDFQKGDIAEGYSVSREKKESFPLTVTSAQKNPTAFYLCASSILGQGDGYTFGSGTRLTVV.